This T cell receptor (beta chain) was identified during a study of blood T cell repertoires in COVID-19. Overall study context: Researchers got acute and convalescent COVID-19 samples from the United States, Italy and Spain. In each case, the material was cDNA or gDNA derived from T cells, B-cell-depleted T cells, or PBMCs.

Germline values: CDR1 SGHDN, CDR2 FVKESK. V lost 4 bases to trimming and J lost 7 bases, with 23 bases between them. CDR3 length: 16 residues. Followed over time, Seattle patients had been enrolled while infection was active. Measured with immunoSEQ multiplex PCR; TCRdb has only the in-frame clones, and not every one. The sample contains 200,000 to 250,000 clones, 92% of which appear only once. The TCR comes from a man in his sixties with COVID-19, enrolled during active disease. Material for sequencing was peripheral blood. This chain uses TRBV14 with TRBJ2-7; no reliable D call. CDR3 coding DNA: TGTGCCAGCAGCCGCAGACCCACCTCCTCTCCTAGGGAGCAGTACTTC. Protein: CASSRRPTSSPREQYF. Combining the CDR3 with reference TRBV14 and TRBJ2-7 gives the whole variable domain EAGVTQFPSHSVIEKGQTVTLRCDPISGHDNLYWYRRVMGKEIKFLLHFVKESKQDESGMPNNRFLAERTGGTYSTLKVQPAELEDSGVYFCASSRRPTSSPREQYFGPGTRLTVT.